The 29 T cell receptor beta chains in this list originate from one sample, sequenced in a study of beta chain features in type 1 diabetes. Study outcomes and limitations: Moderately but significantly shorter TCRB CDR3s were found in Type 1 diabetes patients in all four CD4+ subsets.

Investigators reverse transcribed all isolated RNA, so they sequenced expressed TCRB transcripts. Here immunoSEQ multiplex PCR was the method, and the copy in TCRdb shows in-frame clones only, minus some. The sample includes roughly 260,000 clones, 20% of them seen just once. These receptors have no known antigen. Sequenced sample: naive CD4+ T cells from blood. The receptors stem from a woman aged 35 to 49 with type 1 diabetes.

This clone has a handful of counts. The J gene is TRBJ2-3, the V gene TRBV5-1; 12 nucleotides line up with TRBD2. Germline values: CDR1 SGHRS, CDR2 YFSETQ. The CDR3 totals 16 residues. The trim removed 0 bases at V and 2 bases at J, leaving 1 base unmatched. The CDR3 region has the DNA TGCGCCAGCAGCTTGGGGACTAGCGGGGACACAGATACGCAGTATTTT. Translated: CASSLGTSGDTDTQYF.

This clone has just a few counts. The rearrangement joins TRBV18 to TRBJ2-6; a weak D match, TRBD1 (5 bases). Per germline, CDR1 KGHSH and CDR2 LQKENI. Trimming stripped 5 bases from V and 3 bases from J, with 11 bases between. The CDR3 is made up of 15 amino acids. In nucleotides, the CDR3 is TGTGCCAGCTCATTCGACAGTAATGGGGCCAACGTCCTGACTTTC. Residues: CASSFDSNGANVLTF.

CDR3 DNA sequence: TGTGCCACCAGTTTCGCCGGGACAGGGGATGAAAAACTGTTTTTT. Translation gives CATSFAGTGDEKLFF. V gene TRBV15 combines with J gene TRBJ1-4, with TRBD1 matching 10 bases. Germline values: CDR1 LNHNV, CDR2 YYDKDF (reference sequence). CDR3 length equals 15 residues. V lost 6 bases and J lost 6; bases outside the gene matches: 7.

The chain joins TRBV7-2 to TRBJ2-1; D gene unclear. This CDR3 region has 14 residues. Germline CDR1 reads SGHTA; CDR2 reads FQGNSA. Trimming pared 1 base from V and 4 bases from J, leaving 8 bases between. This chain's CDR3 is CASSLGSNYNEQFF. As DNA, the CDR3 is TGTGCCAGCAGCTTAGGCAGTAATTACAATGAGCAGTTCTTC.

This rearrangement joins TRBV5-1 to TRBJ1-2; no reliable D call. The CDR3 sequence is 15 residues long. Germline V CDR1 and CDR2: SGHRS, YFSETQ. Trimming left V 1 base short and J 0 bases short, with 10 bases between. This CDR3 is CASSLLLSANYGYTF. For the CDR3, the DNA is TGCGCCAGCAGCTTGTTGTTATCGGCTAACTATGGCTACACCTTC.

The chain links TRBV6-5 to TRBJ2-5, with a weak D call TRBD2 (6 bases). V lost 2 bases to trimming and J lost 2 bases, with 9 bases between them. This CDR3 is built from 14 residues. Germline V gene lookup returns CDR1 MNHEY and CDR2 SVGAGI. The CDR3 is CASSYGGRQETQYF. CDR3 DNA: TGTGCCAGCAGTTACGGAGGGAGGCAAGAGACCCAGTACTTC.

The CDR3 nucleotides are TGTGCCAGCAGCGTAGGGGGCAGGGACGAGCAGTACTTC. Its protein product is CASSVGGRDEQYF. V gene TRBV9 combines with J gene TRBJ2-7; the D gene is possibly TRBD1 (5 bases). V lost 0 bases, J lost 5 bases, and 9 bases lay in between. This CDR3 is built from 13 residues. Per the germline V gene, CDR1 is SGDLS and CDR2 is YYNGEE.

CDR3 in amino acids: CATSRAQGSVEQFF. In DNA, the CDR3 is TGTGCCACCAGCAGAGCCCAGGGGTCGGTTGAGCAGTTCTTC. J is TRBJ2-1 and V is TRBV15; D is perhaps TRBD1 (6 bases). The CDR3 is 14 residues long. Germline V gene data show CDR1 as LNHNV and CDR2 as YYDKDF (reference sequence). Between the trimmed V and J ends, which lost 1 base and 9 bases, there was a span of 13 bases.

Only a few counts were recorded for this clone. V and J are TRBV5-1 and TRBJ1-1, with D perhaps matching TRBD1 (5 bases). Trimming stripped 1 base from V and 8 bases from J, with 9 bases between. CDR3 size: 12 residues. The germline V gene encodes CDR1 SGHRS and CDR2 YFSETQ. CDR3 nucleotides: TGCGCCAGCAGCTTGCAGGGTGCGGAAGCTTTCTTT. The encoded protein is CASSLQGAEAFF.

This chain connects TRBV5-6 to TRBJ1-6, with D unresolved. The length of the CDR3 is 14 residues. Trimming left V 4 bases short and J 7 bases short, with 12 bases between. The V gene's germline CDR1 is SGHDT and CDR2 YYEEEE. The CDR3 loop is CASSPGRRNSPLHF. The CDR3 nucleotides are TGTGCCAGCAGCCCCGGGAGGAGAAATTCACCCCTCCACTTT.

The chain uses TRBV5-1 and TRBJ2-5, with 7 bases lining up with TRBD1. The CDR3 extends over 15 amino acids. The germline gives CDR1 SGHRS, CDR2 YFSETQ. J was trimmed by 4 bases and V by 4 bases; bases with no gene match: 10. The CDR3 loop is CASSPTGAGGETQYF. CDR3 bases: TGCGCCAGCAGCCCAACAGGGGCCGGCGGAGAGACCCAGTACTTC.

The CDR3 is CASSPPETGGYNEQFF. The CDR3 DNA sequence: TGTGCCAGCTCACCACCGGAGACAGGGGGTTACAATGAGCAGTTCTTC. The rearrangement uses TRBV18 and TRBJ2-1; 9 positions agree with TRBD1. The trim removed 0 bases at V and 4 bases at J, leaving 4 bases unmatched. Germline values: CDR1 KGHSH, CDR2 LQKENI. This CDR3 region has 16 residues.

The chain employs TRBV30 and TRBJ1-5; TRBD1 might be the D (6 bases). The CDR3 covers 15 residues. Trimming left V 2 bases short and J 3 bases short, with 14 bases between. Germline V lookup: CDR1 GTSNPN, CDR2 SVGIG (reference sequence). CDR3 region: CAWSPGPGVNQPQHF. CDR3 DNA sequence: TGTGCCTGGAGTCCGGGACCAGGGGTCAATCAGCCCCAGCATTTT.

V and J are TRBV14 and TRBJ2-7; D remains ambiguous. Trimming took 0 bases from V and 0 from J, leaving 3 bases between them. Germline V CDR1 and CDR2: SGHDN, FVKESK. The CDR3 length is 13 residues. The CDR3 is CASSQESSYEQYF. For the CDR3, the DNA is TGTGCCAGCAGCCAAGAGAGCTCCTACGAGCAGTACTTC.

This clone occurred a few times. The chain uses TRBV7-2 and TRBJ1-1; D unclear. The germline V gene encodes CDR1 SGHTA and CDR2 FQGNSA. V was shortened by 5 bases and J by 5 bases, with 12 bases between the two germline ends. This CDR3 spans 13 amino acids. The chain's CDR3 is CASSQRGSTEAFF. In nucleotides, the CDR3 is TGTGCCAGCAGCCAACGAGGCTCGACTGAAGCTTTCTTT.

This rearrangement joins TRBV5-6 to TRBJ2-5; TRBD1 agrees at 9 bases. The CDR3 has 13 residues. CDR1 and CDR2 (germline): SGHDT, YYEEEE. V lost 1 base, J lost 7 bases, and 2 bases stayed unmatched. Here the CDR3 DNA reads TGTGCCAGCAGCTTGAGACAGGGGGGGACCCAGTACTTC. Protein: CASSLRQGGTQYF.

The CDR3 sequence is CASSPAGRAHEQYF. CDR3 coding DNA: TGTGCCAGCAGTCCGGCGGGAAGGGCCCACGAGCAGTACTTC. This chain uses TRBV28 with TRBJ2-7, with TRBD2 as a possible D gene (6 bases). The V end was cut by 5 bases, the J end by 5 bases, with 16 bases between. The length of the CDR3 is 14 residues. From germline, CDR1 is MDHEN and CDR2 SYDVKM.

This chain connects TRBV9 to TRBJ2-1, with 9 bases lining up with TRBD1. V was pared by 0 bases and J by 3 bases, with 1 base of the junction left unmatched. The CDR3 totals 15 residues. Germline CDR1 and CDR2: SGDLS and YYNGEE. Here the CDR3 reads CASSVGTGVYNEQFF. CDR3 coding DNA: TGTGCCAGCAGCGTAGGGACAGGGGTCTACAATGAGCAGTTCTTC.

A few counts support this clone. The CDR3 is CAIRGDFGAYEQYF. The CDR3 region has the DNA TGTGCCATCAGAGGGGACTTCGGGGCCTACGAGCAGTACTTC. This rearrangement joins TRBV10-3 to TRBJ2-7; the D gene is possibly TRBD2 (6 bases). V gave up 6 bases and J gave up 2 bases, with 14 bases separating them. This CDR3 spans 14 amino acids. The germline gives CDR1 ENHRY, CDR2 SYGVKD.

This clone has just a few counts. The chain uses TRBV29-1 and TRBJ2-5; D uncertain. V lost 4 bases and J 5 bases, leaving 17 bases between the germline ends. Looked up from germline, CDR1 is SQVTM and CDR2 is ANQGSEA. The CDR3 spans 14 residues. This chain's CDR3 is CSVGPNSGWETQYF. The CDR3 DNA reads as TGCAGCGTTGGGCCGAATTCCGGGTGGGAGACCCAGTACTTC.

V usage is TRBV7-2 and J usage is TRBJ2-5, with D possibly TRBD1 on 5 matching bases. Trimming cost V 3 bases and J 5 bases, with 22 bases left between them. This CDR3 is 17 amino acids long. Germline loops: CDR1 SGHTA, CDR2 FQGNSA. CDR3 residues: CASSLGQGEPSWETQYF. The CDR3 nucleotides are TGTGCCAGCAGCTTGGGTCAGGGTGAACCGTCGTGGGAGACCCAGTACTTC.

CDR3 region: CASSPWPSGANVLTF. The CDR3 DNA sequence: TGTGCCAGCAGTCCCTGGCCCTCTGGGGCCAACGTCCTGACTTTC. This sequence joins TRBV28 and TRBJ2-6; D uncertain. CDR1 and CDR2 from the germline V gene are MDHEN and SYDVKM. The CDR3 is made up of 15 amino acids. With 5 bases removed from V and 0 bases from J, the gap between germline ends came to 8 bases.

The chain has TRBV7-3 and TRBJ1-1; D is unclear. Germline V gene data show CDR1 as SGHTA and CDR2 as FQGTGA. The ends were cut back, 3 bases at V and 6 bases at J, with 8 bases in the middle. The CDR3 runs to 12 residues. The CDR3 here is CASSLGGAEAFF. The CDR3 nucleotides read TGTGCCAGCAGCTTGGGAGGAGCTGAAGCTTTCTTT.

The chain has TRBV4-3 and TRBJ2-2, with D perhaps TRBD2 (6 bases). CDR1 is LGHNA, CDR2 YSLEER, per germline. The ends were cut back, 1 base at V and 4 bases at J, with 10 bases in the middle. The CDR3 is made up of 15 amino acids. CDR3 sequence (DNA): TGCGCCAGCAGCCAAGGGTCGGGAGCCACCGGGGAGCTGTTTTTT. As protein: CASSQGSGATGELFF.

The chain has TRBV5-1 and TRBJ1-1; 7 nucleotides agree with TRBD1. This CDR3 has 15 amino acids. Germline CDR1 reads SGHRS; CDR2 reads YFSETQ. V shed 0 bases and J 1 base; nucleotides not matched to a gene: 3. The CDR3 region has the DNA TGCGCCAGCAGCTTGGTGGCAGGGGGGAACACTGAAGCTTTCTTT. Amino acid sequence: CASSLVAGGNTEAFF.

This clone was counted only a few times. The chain joins TRBV28 to TRBJ2-7; D possibly corresponds to TRBD2 (5 bases). Germline assignment: CDR1 MDHEN and CDR2 SYDVKM. V was clipped by 2 bases and J by 3 bases, with 11 bases between them. The CDR3 loop spans 14 amino acids. CDR3 DNA sequence: TGTGCCAGCAGTTTAGGTGGGAGACGCTACGAGCAGTACTTC. Protein product: CASSLGGRRYEQYF.

The genes are TRBV2 and TRBJ2-7; perhaps TRBD2 as D (5 bases). Germline assignment: CDR1 SNHLY and CDR2 FYNNEI. The CDR3 contains 14 residues. Deletions cut 3 bases from V and 3 bases from J, with 12 bases between. The CDR3: CASSDITSSYEQYF. Here the CDR3 DNA reads TGTGCCAGCAGTGACATAACTAGTAGCTACGAGCAGTACTTC.

This clone showed up just a few times. V is TRBV29-1 and J is TRBJ1-1; TRBD1 aligns across 7 bases. Trimming cost V 4 bases and J 5 bases; bases outside gene matches: 10. The CDR3 contains 14 residues. The germline gives CDR1 SQVTM, CDR2 ANQGSEA. CDR3 nucleotides: TGCAGCGTTGCGACAGGGCCAAAGTTGACTGAAGCTTTCTTT. Its translation is CSVATGPKLTEAFF.

The genes are TRBV6-5 and TRBJ2-7; TRBD1 is a possible D gene (5 bases). CDR3 length: 12 residues. CDR1 is MNHEY and CDR2 is SVGAGI in the germline V gene. Trimming took 4 bases from V and 3 from J, leaving 7 bases between them. CDR3 DNA: TGTGCCAGCAGTTCGGACAACTACGAGCAGTACTTC. Protein sequence: CASSSDNYEQYF.